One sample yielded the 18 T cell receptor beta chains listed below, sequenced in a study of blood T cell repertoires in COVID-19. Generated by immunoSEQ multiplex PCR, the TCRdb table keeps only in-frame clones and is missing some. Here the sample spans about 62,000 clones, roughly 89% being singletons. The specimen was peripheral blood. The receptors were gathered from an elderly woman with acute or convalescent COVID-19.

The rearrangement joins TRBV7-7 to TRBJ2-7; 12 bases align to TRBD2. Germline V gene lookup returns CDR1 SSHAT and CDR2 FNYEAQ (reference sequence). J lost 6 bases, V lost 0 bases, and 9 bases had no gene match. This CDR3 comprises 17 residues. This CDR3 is CASSLALAGGGPAEQYF. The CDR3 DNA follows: TGTGCCAGCAGCTTAGCGCTAGCGGGAGGGGGACCCGCCGAGCAGTACTTC.

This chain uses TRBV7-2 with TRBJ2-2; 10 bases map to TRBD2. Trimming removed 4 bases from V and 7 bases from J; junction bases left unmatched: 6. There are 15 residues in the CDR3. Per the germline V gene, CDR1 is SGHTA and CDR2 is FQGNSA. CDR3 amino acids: CASSWSGGAGGELFF. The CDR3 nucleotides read TGTGCCAGCAGCTGGAGCGGGGGGGCCGGCGGGGAGCTGTTTTTT. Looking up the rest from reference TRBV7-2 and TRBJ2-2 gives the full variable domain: GAGVSQSPSNKVTEKGKDVELRCDPISGHTALYWYRQSLGQGLEFLIYFQGNSAPDKSGLPSDRFSAERTGGSVSTLTIQRTQQEDSAVYLCASSWSGGAGGELFFGEGSRLTVL.

This CDR3 reads CASSYSTSGLSYNEQFF. The DNA of the CDR3 is TGTGCCAGCAGTTACTCGACTAGCGGGCTCTCCTACAATGAGCAGTTCTTC. This chain uses TRBV6-2 or TRBV6-3 with TRBJ2-1; TRBD2 agrees at 10 bases. This CDR3 has 17 amino acids. V gave up 0 bases and J gave up 0 bases; unmatched junction bases: 2. Germline V gene lookup returns CDR1 MNHEY and CDR2 SVGEGT.

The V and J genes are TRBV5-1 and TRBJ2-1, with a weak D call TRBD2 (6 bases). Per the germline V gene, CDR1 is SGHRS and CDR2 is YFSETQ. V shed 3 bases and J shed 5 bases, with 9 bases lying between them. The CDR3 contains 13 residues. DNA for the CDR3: TGCGCCAGCAGCTCGGGACTTAACAATGAGCAGTTCTTC. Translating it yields CASSSGLNNEQFF.

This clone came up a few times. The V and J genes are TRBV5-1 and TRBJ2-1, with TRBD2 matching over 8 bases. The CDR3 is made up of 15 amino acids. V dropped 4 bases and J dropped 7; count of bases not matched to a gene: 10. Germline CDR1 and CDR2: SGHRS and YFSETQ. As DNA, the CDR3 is TGCGCCAGCAGCATAGCGGCGGGAGGTGGTAATGAGCAGTTCTTC. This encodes CASSIAAGGGNEQFF.

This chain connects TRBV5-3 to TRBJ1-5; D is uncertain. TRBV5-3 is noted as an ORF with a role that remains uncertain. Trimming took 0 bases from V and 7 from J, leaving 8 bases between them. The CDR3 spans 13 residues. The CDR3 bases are TGTGCCAGAAGCTTGGTGGGCCAACAGCCCCAGCATTTT. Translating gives CARSLVGQQPQHF.

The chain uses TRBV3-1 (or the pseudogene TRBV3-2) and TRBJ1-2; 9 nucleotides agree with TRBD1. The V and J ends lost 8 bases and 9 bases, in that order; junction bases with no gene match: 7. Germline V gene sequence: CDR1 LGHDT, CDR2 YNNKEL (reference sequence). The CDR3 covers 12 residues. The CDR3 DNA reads TGTGCCAGCCGAACAGGGGGCCCCAGCTACACCTTC. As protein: CASRTGGPSYTF.

Here the CDR3 reads CASSFRDRGRGYTF. CDR3 nucleotide sequence: TGTGCCAGCAGTTTCCGGGACAGGGGACGGGGCTACACCTTC. J is TRBJ1-2 and V is TRBV6-6; 10 bases are shared with TRBD1. The CDR3 has 14 residues. Germline CDR1 is MNHNY and CDR2 is SVGAGI (reference sequence). The V segment lost 4 bases and the J segment 8 bases; nucleotides outside the gene matches: 7.

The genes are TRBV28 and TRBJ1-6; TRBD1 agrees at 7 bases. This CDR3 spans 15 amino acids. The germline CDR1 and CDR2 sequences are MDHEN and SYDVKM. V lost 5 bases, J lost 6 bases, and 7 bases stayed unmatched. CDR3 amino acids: CASSGTGTVNSPLHF. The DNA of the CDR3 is TGTGCCAGCAGTGGTACCGGGACAGTTAATTCACCCCTCCACTTT.

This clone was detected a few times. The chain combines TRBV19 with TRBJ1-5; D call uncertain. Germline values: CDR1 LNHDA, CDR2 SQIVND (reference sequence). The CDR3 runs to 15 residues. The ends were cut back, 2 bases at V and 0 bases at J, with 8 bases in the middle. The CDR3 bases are TGTGCCAGTAGTATAATCGACACTAGCAATCAGCCCCAGCATTTT. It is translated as CASSIIDTSNQPQHF.

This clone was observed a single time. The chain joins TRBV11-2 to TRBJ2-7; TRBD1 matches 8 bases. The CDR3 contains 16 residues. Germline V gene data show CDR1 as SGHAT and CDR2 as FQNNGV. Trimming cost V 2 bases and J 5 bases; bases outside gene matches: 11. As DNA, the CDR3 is TGTGCCAGCAGCTTACGGTCCGGGACAGGTGTCGACGAGCAGTACTTC. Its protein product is CASSLRSGTGVDEQYF.

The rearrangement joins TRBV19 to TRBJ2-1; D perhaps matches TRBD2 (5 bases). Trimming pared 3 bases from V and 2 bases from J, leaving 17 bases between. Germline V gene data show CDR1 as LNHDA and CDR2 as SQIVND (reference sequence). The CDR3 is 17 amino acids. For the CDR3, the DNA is TGTGCCAGTAGTATGAGGGCCCTGCAGGACGCCTACAATGAGCAGTTCTTC. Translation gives CASSMRALQDAYNEQFF.

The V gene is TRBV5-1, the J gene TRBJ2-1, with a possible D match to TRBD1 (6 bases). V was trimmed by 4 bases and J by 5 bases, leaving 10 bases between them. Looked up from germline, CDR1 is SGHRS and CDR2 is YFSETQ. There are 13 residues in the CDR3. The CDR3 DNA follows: TGCGCCAGCAGCCCCACAGGGAACAATGAGCAGTTCTTC. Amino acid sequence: CASSPTGNNEQFF.

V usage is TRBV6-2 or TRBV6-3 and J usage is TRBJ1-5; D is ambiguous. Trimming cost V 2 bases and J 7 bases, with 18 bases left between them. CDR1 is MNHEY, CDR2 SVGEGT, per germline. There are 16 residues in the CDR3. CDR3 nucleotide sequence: TGTGCCAGCAGTTACGAAGGTTACATGAGGTACCAGCCCCAGCATTTT. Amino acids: CASSYEGYMRYQPQHF.

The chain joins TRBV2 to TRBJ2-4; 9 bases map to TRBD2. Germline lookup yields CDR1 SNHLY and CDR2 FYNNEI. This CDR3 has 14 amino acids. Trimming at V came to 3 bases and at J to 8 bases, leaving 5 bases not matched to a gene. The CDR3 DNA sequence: TGTGCCAGCAGTGAGCGGGGGGGCAGGTACATTCAGTACTTC. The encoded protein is CASSERGGRYIQYF.

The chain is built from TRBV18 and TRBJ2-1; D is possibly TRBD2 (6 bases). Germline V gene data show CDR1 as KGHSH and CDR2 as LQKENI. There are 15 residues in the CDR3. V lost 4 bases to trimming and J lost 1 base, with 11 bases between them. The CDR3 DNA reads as TGTGCCAGCTCACTCGGGGGAGAGTCCTACAATGAGCAGTTCTTC. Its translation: CASSLGGESYNEQFF.

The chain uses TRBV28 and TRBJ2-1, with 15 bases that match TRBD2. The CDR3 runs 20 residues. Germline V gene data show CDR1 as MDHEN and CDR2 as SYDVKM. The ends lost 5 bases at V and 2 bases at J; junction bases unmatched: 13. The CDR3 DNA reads TGTGCCAGCAGTCCACTTCCGGGACTAGCGGGGGGTACTACCTACAATGAGCAGTTCTTC. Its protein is CASSPLPGLAGGTTYNEQFF.

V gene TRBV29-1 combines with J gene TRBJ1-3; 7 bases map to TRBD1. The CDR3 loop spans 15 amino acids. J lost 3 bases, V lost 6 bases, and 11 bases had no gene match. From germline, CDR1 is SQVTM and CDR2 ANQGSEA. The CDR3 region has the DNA TGCAGCGTAGACCCACAGGGGCGCGGTGGAAACACCATATATTTT. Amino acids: CSVDPQGRGGNTIYF. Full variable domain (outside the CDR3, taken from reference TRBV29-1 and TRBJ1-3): SAVISQKPSRDICQRGTSLTIQCQVDSQVTMMFWYRQQPGQSLTLIATANQGSEATYESGFVIDKFPISRPNLTFSTLTVSNMSPEDSSIYLCSVDPQGRGGNTIYFGEGSWLTVV.